What follows is one T cell receptor (beta chain) and its context. The antigen is undetermined. The sample belongs to a study of PD-1 blockade in classical Hodgkin lymphoma. Findings of the study overall: Relative to healthy donors, newly diagnosed patients reportedly had lower baseline TCR diversity, which was reported as lower still in relapsed/refractory patients.

Method: immunoSEQ multiplex PCR; TCRdb's copy keeps in-frame clones and lacks some. The repertoire holds around 27,000 clones, with 75% to 90% as singletons. The time point was: cycle 4 day 1 (C4D1), after six to seven weeks of nivolumab. All trial patients relapsed after autologous stem cell transplantation. Negative selection with magnetic separation was used to purify CD4+ T cells from thawed PBMCs. The germline V gene encodes CDR1 SNHLY and CDR2 FYNNEI. The CDR3 extends over 13 amino acids. The V gene lost 6 bases and the J gene lost 5 bases, with 12 bases spanning the gap. The receptor comes from a human donor with classical Hodgkin lymphoma. The chain links TRBV2 to TRBJ2-3; D is possibly TRBD1 (8 bases). Sequenced here: CD4+ T cells from blood, sampled before the fourth cycle of nivolumab. The CDR3 DNA sequence: TGTGCCAGCAGAACAGGGGGGGTAGATACGCAGTATTTT. The encoded protein is CASRTGGVDTQYF. The complete variable domain, with remaining parts taken from reference TRBV2 and TRBJ2-3, reads EPEVTQTPSHQVTQMGQEVILRCVPISNHLYFYWYRQILGQKVEFLVSFYNNEISEKSEIFDDQFSVERPDGSNFTLKIRSTKLEDSAMYFCASRTGGVDTQYFGPGTRLTVL.